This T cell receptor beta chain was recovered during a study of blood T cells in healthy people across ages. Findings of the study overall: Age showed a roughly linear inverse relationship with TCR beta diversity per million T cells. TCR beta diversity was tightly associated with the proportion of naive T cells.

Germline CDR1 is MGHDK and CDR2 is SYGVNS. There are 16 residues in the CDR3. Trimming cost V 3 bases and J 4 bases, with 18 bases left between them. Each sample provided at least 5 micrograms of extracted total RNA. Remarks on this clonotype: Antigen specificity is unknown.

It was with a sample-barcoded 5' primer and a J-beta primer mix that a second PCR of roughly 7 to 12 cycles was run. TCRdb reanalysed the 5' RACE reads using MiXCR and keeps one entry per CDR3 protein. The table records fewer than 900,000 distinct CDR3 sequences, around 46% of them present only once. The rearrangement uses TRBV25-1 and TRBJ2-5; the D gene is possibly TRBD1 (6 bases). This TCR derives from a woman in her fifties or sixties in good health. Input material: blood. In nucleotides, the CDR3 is TGTGCCAGCAGTGACAGCGTGCGCGGCAGGGGAGAGACCCAGTACTTC. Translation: CASSDSVRGRGETQYF.